The T cell receptor (beta chain) described here comes from a study of blood T cell repertoires in COVID-19. CDR1 and CDR2 from the germline V gene are LNHDA and SQIVND (reference sequence). The CDR3 totals 14 residues. V lost 6 bases, J lost 1 base, and 7 bases lay in between. Sequencing used immunoSEQ multiplex PCR; TCRdb keeps in-frame clones, though not all of them. The sample consists of over 25,000 clones, approximately 91% of them appearing once. The sample consisted of peripheral blood. The receptor was derived from a human donor with active COVID-19. The donor label of this sample is uncertain. The gene calls are TRBV19 and TRBJ2-6, with D perhaps TRBD1 (5 bases). CDR3 protein: CASRSGSGANVLTF. CDR3 in DNA: TGTGCCAGTAGGTCAGGGTCTGGGGCCAACGTCCTGACTTTC.